The entry that follows covers one T cell receptor (beta chain) sequence. Its target is unknown. Between the trimmed V and J ends, which lost 5 bases and 3 bases, there was a span of 11 bases. This CDR3 contains 13 residues. The germline CDR1 and CDR2 sequences are SGHTA and FQGNSA. The sample belongs to a study of a mutant IDH1 vaccine in newly diagnosed glioma. Study at large: The vaccination schedule gave patients eight doses in weeks 1, 3, 5, 7, 11, 15, 19 and 23. In some groups vaccination began 4-6 weeks post-radiotherapy; others received it with temozolomide. Treated patients showed a male proportion of around 60%, a female proportion of roughly 38%, and a mean age of roughly 40 years. General study findings and limits: Pseudoprogression appears to have had no connection to changes in top peripheral T cell clonotypes.

Profiled with immunoSEQ multiplex PCR; TCRdb holds only in-frame clones, not every one. The sample carries roughly 74,000 clones, 85% to 90% recorded once. Time point of the sample: week 23, last vaccination. A single vaccine dose contained 300 ug of mutant IDH1 20-mer peptide, and topical imiquimod was used with it. The chain employs TRBV7-2 and TRBJ2-7; D is perhaps TRBD1 or TRBD2 (5 bases each). This receptor was obtained from a woman between 45 and 60 years old with glioma. Sample: PBMCs, taken from a glioma patient whose treatment included an IDH1 peptide vaccine. The CDR3 region is CASSPRDGYEQYF. The CDR3 DNA follows: TGTGCCAGCAGCCCCCGGGACGGCTACGAGCAGTACTTC.